This TCR beta chain is drawn from a study of early T cells in non-severe SARS-CoV-2 infection. The table lists this clonotype with a few counts. The CDR3 covers 15 residues. The germline V and J ends were trimmed by 7 bases and 4 bases, with 20 bases remaining between them. The germline gives CDR1 MNHNS, CDR2 SASEGT. Individual cDNA molecules were tagged with unique molecular identifiers, the study reported. Via MiXCR, TCRdb re-called the 5' RACE reads, giving one row per CDR3 protein. The sample shows 68,000 or so distinct CDR3 sequences, 10% to 15% of them seen only once. This TCR was recovered from an adult who was a healthcare worker with PCR-confirmed SARS-CoV-2 infection or an uninfected control (not recorded which). The sample taken for sequencing was whole blood. The chain uses TRBV6-1 and TRBJ2-7; D could derive from TRBD1 or TRBD2 (5 bases each). For the CDR3, the DNA is TGTGCCAGCATCGCCGGGGCCCCCGGTGGGTACGAGCAGTACTTC. This gives the protein CASIAGAPGGYEQYF.